What follows are 2 T cell receptor beta chains derived from one specimen sequenced in a study of blood T cell repertoires in COVID-19. Sequenced by immunoSEQ multiplex PCR; TCRdb stores in-frame clones only, minus some. This table has about 230,000 clones, 80% to 90% appearing once. Source material: peripheral blood. These receptors came from a man in his forties with acute or convalescent COVID-19.

This clone appeared a single time. The rearrangement uses TRBV6-2 or TRBV6-3 and TRBJ2-7, with 7 bases identical to TRBD1. This CDR3 is 16 amino acids long. Germline CDR1 reads MNHEY; CDR2 reads SVGEGT. The J segment lost 0 bases and the V segment lost 2 bases, leaving 7 bases of the junction unmatched. CDR3 nucleotide sequence: TGTGCCAGCAGTTACCCAAGGGACAGTTACTCCTACGAGCAGTACTTC. Amino acids: CASSYPRDSYSYEQYF.

The J gene is TRBJ2-7, the V gene TRBV6-5, with a possible D match to TRBD2 (5 bases). Trimming left V 0 bases short and J 3 bases short, with 15 bases between. The CDR3 length is 16 residues. Germline CDR1 is MNHEY and CDR2 is SVGAGI. For the CDR3, the DNA is TGTGCCAGCAGTTACTCTTTGACGGGAATTAACTACGAGCAGTACTTC. Translating gives CASSYSLTGINYEQYF.